This section outlines one T cell receptor beta chain sequence together with its context. Its antigen has not been determined. Qualities for individual bases were not recorded, and no much larger clone is one base off. The germline V end is reduced by 4 bases and the J end by 5 bases; junction bases left unmatched: 13. According to the germline V gene (reference sequence), CDR1 reads SGHKS and CDR2 reads YYEKEE. The CDR3, cysteine through phenylalanine, is 17 amino acids long. Kept here is only the CDR3 DNA, which spans 51 bases and is read in frame from base 1. The data were taken from a study of blood T cell repertoires in COVID-19 (dated by TCRdb to about 2020). About the investigation overall: The collaborator samples originated in the United States, Italy and Spain and spanned the acute and convalescent phases of COVID-19. The material from the prospective study consisted of cDNA or gDNA derived from T cells, B-cell-depleted T cells, or PBMCs. Deeply sampled blood TCRbeta repertoires from subjects exposed to, actively infected with, or recovered from COVID-19 were included in the dataset. A freely available public database, intended as a resource for researchers studying the immune response to SARS-CoV-2, is where the repertoires were released. Samples came from the ongoing ImmuneRACE study (first 160 participants) plus 1,254 subjects from 6 global collaborators. Sample metadata almost always included a de-identified subject ID, COVID-19 status, age in years and sex. Where available, HLA class I and class II types were obtained from metadata supplied by the sample provider rather than from assay-based typing.

Study-level results and caveats: How much clinical and demographic metadata was included differed by source and by participant, and the metadata was provided uncurated.

TCRbeta CDR3 regions were amplified from genomic DNA by means of the immunoSEQ Assay, a bias-controlled multiplex PCR. The published analysis was carried out like this. The number of nucleated cells in each sample was estimated from the amplification of reference gene primers within the assay. To quantify the absolute abundance of each unique TCRbeta CDR3 rearrangement, sequence reads were collapsed and filtered. Productive Simpson clonality was computed per sample as the square root of Simpson's diversity index over productive rearrangements. The clones in this table, taken by TCRdb from immuneACCESS, are in-frame only. Not every clone is retained; where verified, under half of the shortfall comes from an unresolved V gene, and the cause of the rest is unknown. That table is the source of V, J and clone size, and D and trimming were worked out from the DNA. The sample table shows approximately 140,000 clones, and about 87% are seen once. Together, the top ten hold 2.5% to 3% of the sample.

One collaborating source in Seattle enrolled patients while the patients were actively infected and followed the patients over time throughout the course of disease. Collaborating institutions collected whole blood in K2EDTA tubes following their own protocols. For TCRbeta analysis, collaborators shipped samples as frozen whole blood, isolated PBMCs, or DNA extracted from either of those sample types. This chain joins TRBV5-5 to TRBJ2-1; a stretch of 9 junction bases matches TRBD2. This sequence originates from a human donor with COVID-19, enrolled during active disease. The donor label of this sample is uncertain. The material sequenced was peripheral blood. The base sequence is TGTGCCAGCAGCGGATTAACGAGCGGGGGGCGTGACAATGAGCAGTTCTTC. This codes for CASSGLTSGGRDNEQFF.